This TCR beta chain was profiled in a study of beta chain features in type 1 diabetes. Whole-study results and caveats: The VDJ junctions of type 1 diabetes patients carried fewer insertions and more deletions. TCRB repertoires of naive, central memory and Treg cells appeared more similar among patients than among healthy donors.

Of note for this clone: The target antigen is unknown.

Per the germline V gene, CDR1 is SGDLS and CDR2 is YYNGEE. Trimming took 3 bases from V and 0 from J; bases not matched to a gene: 1. CDR3 size: 15 residues. Each sorted population was over 95% pure. The study reverse transcribed the entire isolated RNA, so it sequenced expressed TCRB transcripts. This table comes from immunoSEQ multiplex PCR, and its TCRdb copy is limited to in-frame clones, with some not included. The sample yields about 330,000 clones, approximately 10% seen once. The rearrangement uses TRBV9 and TRBJ2-2; 8 bases are shared with TRBD2. This TCR came from a woman in her 30s in good health. The sequencing sample was made of naive CD4+ T cells from blood. CDR3 sequence: CASSELAANTGELFF. The CDR3 DNA is TGTGCCAGCAGCGAACTAGCGGCGAACACCGGGGAGCTGTTTTTT. Complete variable domain (other parts from reference TRBV9 and TRBJ2-2): DSGVTQTPKHLITATGQRVTLRCSPRSGDLSVYWYQQSLDQGLQFLIQYYNGEERAKGNILERFSAQQFPDLHSELNLSSLELGDSALYFCASSELAANTGELFFGEGSRLTVL.